This is a list of T cell receptor beta chains from one sample in a study of early T cells in non-severe SARS-CoV-2 infection. TCRdb reanalysed the 5' RACE reads using MiXCR and keeps one entry per CDR3 protein. The table includes fewer than 130,000 distinct CDR3 sequences, roughly 12% detected once. The starting material was whole blood, obtained at baseline. These receptors all stem from an adult who was a healthcare worker with PCR-confirmed SARS-CoV-2 infection or an uninfected control (not recorded which). CDR3s include the opening cysteine and the closing phenylalanine or tryptophan. The D gene is left open where the match is weak.

CDR3 length,J gene,D gene,V gene,CDR3 protein
17,TRBJ1-1,TRBD1,TRBV4-1,CASSQDSTGGWDTEAFF
16,TRBJ2-3,.,TRBV9,CASSPHLSVSTDTQYF
15,TRBJ2-3,TRBD2,TRBV29-1,CSVVPQAGGTDTQYF
15,TRBJ1-4,.,TRBV6-5,CASSYVAAPNEKLFF
14,TRBJ2-1,TRBD1,TRBV11-3,CASSLGQGVNEQFF
12,TRBJ2-7,TRBD1,TRBV7-9,CASSLGTGEQYF
15,TRBJ2-1,TRBD2,TRBV5-1,CASSLAGGHSNEQFF
14,TRBJ2-7,.,TRBV25-1,CASSDRDRTYEQYF
13,TRBJ2-5,.,TRBV2,CASRPDLRETQYF
13,TRBJ1-1,.,TRBV5-1,CASRGTVNTEAFF
15,TRBJ2-1,.,TRBV20-1,CSASLDSSSYNEQFF
13,TRBJ2-2,.,TRBV7-9,CASSLVAAGELFF
14,TRBJ1-1,.,TRBV12-3/TRBV12-4,CASSLDGGGTEAFF
16,TRBJ2-7,.,TRBV9,CASSLGLDLNSYEQYF
18,TRBJ2-6,TRBD2,TRBV20-1,CSAPTSGRLTSGANVLTF
16,TRBJ2-3,.,TRBV7-9,CASSPLRGPKGDTQYF
13,TRBJ2-7,.,TRBV5-4,CASSTKDGYEQYF
18,TRBJ2-7,.,TRBV5-4,CASSHGLGIRGSSYEQYF
15,TRBJ2-2,TRBD1,TRBV5-1,CASSLAPGGTGELFF
18,TRBJ2-1,TRBD1,TRBV7-9,CASSLAGTGKNSYNEQFF
14,TRBJ1-5,.,TRBV12-3/TRBV12-4,CASSGTGQNQPQHF
19,TRBJ2-1,TRBD2,TRBV5-1,CASSSGTSGGLSSYNEQFF
15,TRBJ2-6,.,TRBV6-5,CASSPDRSGANVLTF
14,TRBJ1-6,.,TRBV7-2,CASKQGSANSPLHF
12,TRBJ2-5,.,TRBV7-9,CASSLDGPTQYF
14,TRBJ2-7,.,TRBV4-2,CASSQDRSSYEQYF
15,TRBJ1-2,.,TRBV29-1,CSVEGKSEGVYGYTF
16,TRBJ2-5,.,TRBV7-8,CASSPPGRASKETQYF
18,TRBJ2-6,.,TRBV2,CASSEARGRGAGANILTF
13,TRBJ2-3,.,TRBV7-3,CASSFVGTDTQYF
13,TRBJ2-7,.,TRBV28,CASSGPDSYEQYF
16,TRBJ2-6,.,TRBV6-6,CASTIQSGSGANVLTF
14,TRBJ1-2,.,TRBV7-3,CASSPSPVSYGYTF
13,TRBJ1-1,.,TRBV28,CASSLAQGTEAFF
16,TRBJ1-2,.,TRBV5-4,CASSLALGGVNYGYTF